These 16 T cell receptor beta chains originate from one sample sequenced in a study of regulatory T cells in long-lasting Graves disease listed by TCRdb under 2021. The label giving this sample's time point can be read as: newly diagnosed GD, antithyroid drugs for less than 3 months. For both TCR sequencing and RNA sequencing, RNA was extracted from PBMCs using TRIzol. The receptor library was made with multiplex PCR. Sequenced using an Illumina HiSeq 4000. CDR3 regions were amplified by Arm-PCR with iRepertoire HTBI primers to construct TCR beta libraries. TCRdb reran the public reads through fastp at Q25 and MiXCR, keeping productive beta chains. Each record represents a unique CDR3 protein, reported with the most common genes and DNA among its rows. This sample is represented by 390,000 or so distinct CDR3 sequences; approximately 10% of them were singletons. Of the sample, about 20% falls within the top ten clones.

These data were also reused for a study on T cells in Graves' hyperthyroidism and ophthalmopathy.

The sequences come from peripheral blood mononuclear cells (PBMCs), collected at new diagnosis, from a patient treated with antithyroid drugs. Receptor source: a woman aged 18-29 years with Graves disease. Donor details come from another sample of the same person, matched by shared clones.

This clonotype occurred many times. The rearrangement uses TRBV10-3 and TRBJ2-1; 10 bases agree with TRBD2. Germline V gene lookup returns CDR1 ENHRY and CDR2 SYGVKD. V lost 10 bases and J lost 9; bases outside the gene matches: 9. The CDR3 consists of 13 residues. In DNA, the CDR3 is TGTGCCACCACTAGCGGGGCGGCGCGTGAGCAGTTCTTC. Protein product: CATTSGAAREQFF.

This clonotype showed up just a few times. This chain uses TRBV5-1 with TRBJ1-2, with D maybe TRBD1 (6 bases). V was clipped by 0 bases and J by 6 bases, with 15 bases between them. The CDR3 is made up of 15 amino acids. CDR1 is SGHRS and CDR2 is YFSETQ in the germline V gene. CDR3 nucleotides: TGCGCCAGCAGCTTGGACGGGTACGGGGGCAATGGCTACACCTTC. Its protein product is CASSLDGYGGNGYTF. Combining the CDR3 with reference TRBV5-1 and TRBJ1-2 gives the whole variable domain KAGVTQTPRYLIKTRGQQVTLSCSPISGHRSVSWYQQTPGQGLQFLFEYFSETQRNKGNFPGRFSGRQFSNSRSEMNVSTLELGDSALYLCASSLDGYGGNGYTFGSGTRLTVV.

On this clonotype itself: A far larger clone is one base from this, pointing to a likely read error. The genes are TRBV6-1 and TRBJ2-1, with D perhaps matching TRBD1 (5 bases). V dropped 1 base and J dropped 5 bases, with 9 bases sitting between them. Looked up from germline, CDR1 is MNHNS and CDR2 is SASEGT. CDR3 size: 14 residues. CDR3 sequence reads: CASSEEGRHNEQFF. For the CDR3, the DNA is TGTGCCAGCAGTGAAGAGGGGCGGCACAATGAGCAGTTCTTC.

This clonotype occurred a few times. V gene TRBV6-2 or TRBV6-3 combines with J gene TRBJ2-1; weak D call: TRBD2 (6 bases). Per the germline V gene, CDR1 is MNHEY and CDR2 is SVGEGT. There are 17 residues in the CDR3. Trimming removed 4 bases from V and 7 bases from J, with 23 bases in between. For the CDR3, the DNA is TGTGCCAGCAGTTGGCTTGCGGGAAGGCGGGACTGGAATGAGCAGTTCTTC. Amino acids: CASSWLAGRRDWNEQFF.

This clonotype has a count of ten or more. The CDR3 region is CSVEARQRESTDTQYF. Written as DNA, the CDR3 is TGCAGCGTTGAAGCTCGGCAGCGGGAGTCTACAGATACGCAGTATTTT. The chain employs TRBV29-1 and TRBJ2-3, with 8 bases lining up with TRBD2. The CDR3 consists of 16 residues. From germline, CDR1 is SQVTM and CDR2 ANQGSEA. Trimming took 1 base from V and 3 from J; bases not matched to a gene: 9.

The table lists this clonotype with many counts. The chain recombines TRBV7-8 with TRBJ2-1; D gene unclear. The CDR3 extends over 13 amino acids. The V gene lost 2 bases and the J gene lost 4 bases, with 6 bases spanning the gap. Germline V CDR1 and CDR2: SGHVS, FQNEAQ. This CDR3 is CASSLIGYNEQFF. The CDR3 DNA reads TGTGCCAGCAGCTTAATCGGTTACAATGAGCAGTTCTTC. The variable domain in full, with the rest retrieved from reference TRBV7-8 and TRBJ2-1, is GAGVSQSPRYKVAKRGQDVALRCDPISGHVSLFWYQQALGQGPEFLTYFQNEAQLDKSGLPSDRFFAERPEGSVSTLKIQRTQQEDSAVYLCASSLIGYNEQFFGPGTRLTVL.

This clonotype was observed at least ten times. The rearrangement joins TRBV7-9 to TRBJ1-3, with no clear D. V was cut by 4 bases and J by 5 bases, with 9 bases left in between. This CDR3 spans 13 amino acids. CDR1 and CDR2 (germline): SEHNR, FQNEAQ (reference sequence). The CDR3 DNA reads as TGTGCCAGCAGCTCCTCGCTGCGAAACACCATATATTTT. As protein: CASSSSLRNTIYF.

The table lists this clonotype with a few counts. The rearrangement uses TRBV11-2 and TRBJ2-7; 9 bases fit TRBD1. V lost 6 bases to trimming and J lost 6 bases; unmatched junction nucleotides: 12. Per the germline V gene, CDR1 is SGHAT and CDR2 is FQNNGV. CDR3 length equals 15 residues. The CDR3 loop reads CASRDPGQGRGEQYF. CDR3 bases: TGTGCCAGCAGGGACCCGGGACAGGGAAGGGGCGAGCAGTACTTC.

This clonotype was counted at least ten times. The V and J genes are TRBV7-2 and TRBJ2-1; TRBD2 aligns across 14 bases. The V gene end was trimmed by 1 base and the J gene end by 8 bases; junction bases not matched to a gene: 4. The germline gives CDR1 SGHTA, CDR2 FQGNSA. The CDR3 is 16 residues long. CDR3 coding DNA: TGTGCCAGCAGCTTAGGGGGACTAGCGGGGGAATATGAGCAGTTCTTC. It yields the protein CASSLGGLAGEYEQFF. The full variable domain, its missing parts supplied by reference TRBV7-2 and TRBJ2-1, is GAGVSQSPSNKVTEKGKDVELRCDPISGHTALYWYRQSLGQGLEFLIYFQGNSAPDKSGLPSDRFSAERTGGSVSTLTIQRTQQEDSAVYLCASSLGGLAGEYEQFFGPGTRLTVL.

This clonotype appeared many times. CDR3 loop: CASILSGLAGEYSTDTQYF. CDR3 nucleotides: TGTGCCAGCATCCTTTCCGGACTAGCGGGGGAGTATAGCACAGATACGCAGTATTTT. The rearrangement uses TRBV2 and TRBJ2-3, with TRBD2 identical over 13 bases. V was pared by 7 bases and J by 0 bases, with 13 bases of the junction left unmatched. The germline CDR1 and CDR2 sequences are SNHLY and FYNNEI. This CDR3 spans 19 amino acids.

This clonotype has a count of ten or more. The chain couples TRBV5-1 to TRBJ2-1; 7 bases agree with TRBD2. J gave up 1 base and V 4 bases, and 2 bases lay outside the gene matches. The CDR3 loop spans 14 amino acids. Germline V CDR1 and CDR2: SGHRS, YFSETQ. CDR3 sequence reads: CASSAGGSYNEQFF. The CDR3 DNA reads TGCGCCAGCAGCGCCGGGGGGTCCTACAATGAGCAGTTCTTC. Full variable domain (outside the CDR3, taken from reference TRBV5-1 and TRBJ2-1): KAGVTQTPRYLIKTRGQQVTLSCSPISGHRSVSWYQQTPGQGLQFLFEYFSETQRNKGNFPGRFSGRQFSNSRSEMNVSTLELGDSALYLCASSAGGSYNEQFFGPGTRLTVL.

At least ten counts were recorded for this clonotype. CDR3: CASRLGGSRYEQYV. Here the CDR3 DNA reads TGTGCCAGCAGGCTAGGGGGCTCACGCTACGAGCAGTACGTC. The chain uses TRBV2 and TRBJ2-7, with TRBD1 matching 7 bases. The V and J ends lost 6 bases and 3 bases, in that order; junction bases with no gene match: 8. This CDR3 comprises 14 residues. Germline CDR1 reads SNHLY; CDR2 reads FYNNEI.

At least ten counts were recorded for this clonotype. The chain links TRBV5-6 to TRBJ2-1; 7 positions match TRBD2. CDR1 SGHDT and CDR2 YYEEEE come from the germline V gene. Trimming took 5 bases from V and 4 from J; bases not matched to a gene: 9. This CDR3 contains 15 residues. The CDR3 protein is CASSSTKRGYNEQFF. The CDR3 DNA follows: TGTGCCAGCAGTTCCACTAAGCGGGGTTACAATGAGCAGTTCTTC.

This clonotype showed up many times. The J gene is TRBJ2-7, the V gene TRBV20-1; 10 bases map to TRBD2. The CDR3 has 14 amino acids. V shed 3 bases and J 7 bases; nucleotides not matched to a gene: 9. In germline, CDR1 is DFQATT, CDR2 SNEGSKA (reference sequence). In DNA form, the CDR3 reads TGCAGTGCTAGCCCGGGACTAGCGAAAAGGGAGCAGTACTTC. As protein: CSASPGLAKREQYF.

V usage is TRBV28 and J usage is TRBJ1-2; no reliable D call. The CDR3 is 14 amino acids. Germline assignment: CDR1 MDHEN and CDR2 SYDVKM. V was clipped by 5 bases and J by 4 bases, with 14 bases between them. The CDR3 bases are TGTGCCAGCAGTATCCTTGGCAGCGGCTATGGCTACACCTTC. It translates to CASSILGSGYGYTF.

This clonotype appeared many times. This rearrangement joins TRBV7-2 to TRBJ1-6; no clear D. This CDR3 is built from 16 residues. With 5 bases removed from V and 8 bases from J, the gap between germline ends came to 19 bases. Germline loops: CDR1 SGHTA, CDR2 FQGNSA. DNA for the CDR3: TGTGCCAGCAGCCTCAGATCCTCCCTAGTTTATTCACCCCTCCACTTT. It yields the protein CASSLRSSLVYSPLHF. Full variable domain (missing parts from reference TRBV7-2 and TRBJ1-6): GAGVSQSPSNKVTEKGKDVELRCDPISGHTALYWYRQSLGQGLEFLIYFQGNSAPDKSGLPSDRFSAERTGGSVSTLTIQRTQQEDSAVYLCASSLRSSLVYSPLHFGNGTRLTVT.